These 22 T cell receptor beta chains share one sample of origin, sequenced in a study of monozygotic twins with inflammatory bowel disease. With the 5' RACE reads reprocessed, TCRdb shows one record per CDR3 protein and no DNA. In all, the sample yields 330,000 or so distinct CDR3 sequences. Sequenced material: blood. Receptors were obtained from a human donor with ulcerative colitis or Crohn's disease, or a healthy co-twin of an affected twin (not recorded which).

The chain joins TRBV5-6 to TRBJ2-1; the TCRdb D gene call, TRBD2, has no DNA to confirm it. This CDR3 spans 16 amino acids. Germline V gene sequence: CDR1 SGHDT, CDR2 YYEEEE. The CDR3 loop is CASSDELAGSVNEQFF. The variable domain in full, completed from reference TRBV5-6 and TRBJ2-1, reads DAGVTQSPTHLIKTRGQQVTLRCSPKSGHDTVSWYQQALGQGPQFIFQYYEEEERQRGNFPDRFSGHQFPNYSSELNVNALLLGDSALYLCASSDELAGSVNEQFFGPGTRLTVL.

This chain links TRBV28 with TRBJ1-5; the TRBD1 assignment by TCRdb is unverifiable without DNA. Germline V lookup: CDR1 MDHEN, CDR2 SYDVKM. The CDR3 is 17 residues long. The CDR3 loop is CASSPLGRTGINQPQHF.

This chain connects TRBV20-1 to TRBJ2-1; TCRdb's D call of TRBD1 is untestable without DNA. The CDR3 is 15 residues long. CDR1 and CDR2 from the germline V gene are DFQATT and SNEGSKA (reference sequence). The CDR3 reads CSAYNSRANNNEQFF.

V and J are TRBV20-1 and TRBJ2-1; lacking DNA, the TRBD1 call made by TCRdb goes unchecked. CDR3 length: 16 residues. The germline CDR1 and CDR2 sequences are DFQATT and SNEGSKA (reference sequence). CDR3 region: CSAIHRASSSYNEQFF.

The V and J genes are TRBV7-9 and TRBJ1-3. Germline V lookup: CDR1 SEHNR, CDR2 FQNEAQ (reference sequence). This CDR3 is 17 amino acids long. The CDR3 loop is CASSFVGEILSGNTIYF.

The rearrangement links TRBV5-1 to TRBJ1-5; TCRdb calls TRBD1, which cannot be checked without DNA. This CDR3 has 14 residues. Germline V lookup: CDR1 SGHRS, CDR2 YFSETQ. The CDR3 loop is CASSFTGDYQPQHF.

The CDR3 spells CASSQNNSPLHF. This chain links TRBV4-1 with TRBJ1-6. CDR1 and CDR2 (germline): MGHRA, YSYEKL. The CDR3 loop spans 12 amino acids.

This chain uses TRBV5-1 with TRBJ1-3; TCRdb indicates TRBD1, and absent DNA this call remains unverified. CDR1 is SGHRS, CDR2 YFSETQ, per germline. The CDR3 extends over 14 amino acids. The CDR3 spells CASSGGQGGNTIYF.

V is TRBV5-1 and J is TRBJ2-1; TCRdb outputs TRBD1, but without DNA this stays unchecked. The CDR3 covers 14 residues. Germline V gene lookup returns CDR1 SGHRS and CDR2 YFSETQ. CDR3 region: CASSLDVAGTEQFF.

V is TRBV12-3 or TRBV12-4 and J is TRBJ2-7; the D call of TRBD1 rests on TCRdb alone, since no DNA is present to check it. CDR3 length: 16 residues. The CDR3 sequence is CASSYDRGRANYEQYF.

This chain links TRBV6-1 with TRBJ1-1; TCRdb's D gene call, TRBD1, goes unchecked for lack of DNA. Germline CDR1 MNHNS, CDR2 SASEGT. The CDR3 is made up of 15 amino acids. The CDR3 sequence is CASSLSLQGNTEAFF.

This chain links TRBV28 with TRBJ2-3; the D call of TRBD2 rests on TCRdb alone, since no DNA is present to check it. This CDR3 spans 14 amino acids. Germline V lookup: CDR1 MDHEN, CDR2 SYDVKM. The CDR3 loop is CASSFPGTRDTQYF.

The genes are TRBV20-1 and TRBJ2-5; TCRdb calls TRBD2, which cannot be checked without DNA. CDR1 and CDR2 (germline): DFQATT, SNEGSKA (reference sequence). The CDR3 is 21 amino acids. The CDR3 loop reads CSAPATSGGSRRVEYQETQYF.

The rearrangement links TRBV18 to TRBJ2-5; TCRdb's D call of TRBD1 is untestable without DNA. Germline V lookup: CDR1 KGHSH, CDR2 LQKENI. The CDR3 covers 14 residues. CDR3 amino acids: CASSRVQGQETQYF.

This rearrangement joins TRBV5-1 to TRBJ1-1; TCRdb designates TRBD1, a call that cannot be tested without DNA. The CDR3 extends over 14 amino acids. CDR1 and CDR2 (germline): SGHRS, YFSETQ. CDR3 amino acids: CASSFKGADTEAFF.

The chain employs TRBV5-4 and TRBJ2-3; the D gene TCRdb calls, TRBD1, cannot be checked with no DNA. Germline loops: CDR1 SGHNT, CDR2 YYREEE (reference sequence). This CDR3 contains 13 residues. The CDR3: CASSVWGADTQYF.

V gene TRBV20-1 combines with J gene TRBJ2-1; with no DNA, the TCRdb D assignment of TRBD2 cannot be verified. The CDR3 extends over 20 amino acids. The germline gives CDR1 DFQATT, CDR2 SNEGSKA (reference sequence). The CDR3 spells CSARDRSGVTVTSGHNEQFF.

V is TRBV11-2 and J is TRBJ2-3; the D gene TCRdb calls, TRBD2, cannot be checked with no DNA. The CDR3 runs 13 residues. Germline loops: CDR1 SGHAT, CDR2 FQNNGV. The CDR3 loop is CASSTRGPDTQYF.

The V and J genes are TRBV20-1 and TRBJ2-1; with no DNA, the TCRdb D assignment of TRBD2 cannot be verified. Germline V gene data show CDR1 as DFQATT and CDR2 as SNEGSKA (reference sequence). This CDR3 has 15 amino acids. The CDR3 here is CSAPTRSGGHNEQFF.

This chain joins TRBV24-1 and TRBJ2-5; TCRdb indicates TRBD1, and absent DNA this call remains unverified. There are 16 residues in the CDR3. The germline CDR1 and CDR2 sequences are KGHDR and SFDVKD. This chain's CDR3 is CATSDLGQGFGETQYF.

The chain uses TRBV5-1 and TRBJ1-2; TCRdb proposes TRBD1, but this gene call is untestable without DNA. The CDR3 totals 13 residues. Germline V gene lookup returns CDR1 SGHRS and CDR2 YFSETQ. The CDR3 is CASSLTSGNGYTF.

The chain joins TRBV5-1 to TRBJ2-3; TCRdb proposes TRBD2, but this gene call is untestable without DNA. The CDR3 runs to 18 residues. Germline V lookup: CDR1 SGHRS, CDR2 YFSETQ. The CDR3 region is CASSTSGSPYGGTDTQYF.